What follows are 32 T cell receptor beta chains derived from one specimen sequenced in a study of blood T cells in healthy people across ages. The use of a sample-barcoded 5' primer and a J-beta primer mix characterized a second PCR of about 6 to 11 cycles. One entry per CDR3 protein, called by TCRdb with MiXCR from the 5' RACE reads. The sample carries 780,000 or so distinct CDR3 sequences, more than 55% recorded once. The specimen was blood. All receptors come from a man aged 40-55 years in good health.

This clonotype has at least ten counts. This chain connects TRBV15 to TRBJ2-2; D might be TRBD1 (6 bases). Germline CDR1 is LNHNV and CDR2 is YYDKDF (reference sequence). V lost 6 bases to trimming and J lost 6 bases, with 14 bases between them. The CDR3 sequence is 14 residues long. The chain's CDR3 is CATRKQGEAGELFF. DNA for the CDR3: TGTGCCACCAGAAAACAGGGAGAGGCCGGGGAGCTGTTTTTT.

The rearrangement uses TRBV30 and TRBJ1-4, with D possibly matching TRBD1 (6 bases). V shed 1 base and J shed 10 bases, with 10 bases lying between them. Per germline, CDR1 GTSNPN and CDR2 SVGIG (reference sequence). The CDR3 is 12 amino acids. For the CDR3, the DNA is TGTGCCTGGAGTGCAGGGGTTGGAAAACTGTTTTTT. It is translated as CAWSAGVGKLFF.

The chain carries TRBV4-3 and TRBJ2-7; D is unclear. V gave up 0 bases and J gave up 7 bases, with 13 bases separating them. CDR1 and CDR2 from the germline V gene are LGHNA and YSLEER. CDR3 size: 14 residues. The chain's CDR3 is CASSQDPESSEQYF. The CDR3, as DNA: TGCGCCAGCAGCCAAGATCCTGAGTCGAGTGAGCAGTACTTC.

The chain recombines TRBV5-1 with TRBJ1-1; 7 nucleotides match TRBD1. Germline V lookup: CDR1 SGHRS, CDR2 YFSETQ. V lost 4 bases and J lost 1; bases outside the gene matches: 4. This CDR3 region has 14 residues. As DNA, the CDR3 is TGCGCCAGCAGCCACCGGACAGGGAACACTGAAGCTTTCTTT. Translating gives CASSHRTGNTEAFF.

This clonotype appeared a single time. The V gene is TRBV12-3 or TRBV12-4, the J gene TRBJ1-2; TRBD1 might be the D (6 bases). V lost 8 bases and J lost 4, with 11 bases in between. CDR3 length: 12 residues. The DNA of the CDR3 is TGTGCCAGCCAACCGGACAGCTATGGCTACACCTTC. Its translation: CASQPDSYGYTF.

The chain combines TRBV28 with TRBJ1-6; D call uncertain. V dropped 5 bases and J dropped 7 bases, with 12 bases sitting between them. Germline V CDR1 and CDR2: MDHEN, SYDVKM. The CDR3 has 14 amino acids. The CDR3 DNA is TGTGCCAGCAGTACAATCCTACTCAATTCACCCCTCCACTTT. Amino acids: CASSTILLNSPLHF.

The V call is TRBV20-1, the J call TRBJ2-7; possibly TRBD1 for D (7 bases). Trimming stripped 0 bases from V and 10 bases from J, with 22 bases between. Per the germline V gene, CDR1 is DFQATT and CDR2 is SNEGSKA (reference sequence). This CDR3 comprises 15 residues. The CDR3 reads CSARERGTAPGAQYF. The CDR3 region has the DNA TGCAGTGCTAGAGAAAGGGGGACAGCCCCGGGGGCCCAGTACTTC.

V gene TRBV20-1 combines with J gene TRBJ2-1; D is unresolved. This CDR3 has 11 residues. Germline values: CDR1 DFQATT, CDR2 SNEGSKA (reference sequence). V was pared by 3 bases and J by 8 bases, with 8 bases between. The CDR3 DNA reads TGCAGTGCTAGGGCGGTAGATGAGCAGTTCTTC. Protein: CSARAVDEQFF.

V usage is TRBV18 and J usage is TRBJ2-7; D not resolved. CDR3 size: 12 residues. Trimming pared 3 bases from V and 2 bases from J, leaving 5 bases between. Germline assignment: CDR1 KGHSH and CDR2 LQKENI. In nucleotides, the CDR3 is TGTGCCAGCTCACCCGAGGCCTACGAGCAGTACTTC. It is translated as CASSPEAYEQYF.

CDR3 nucleotides: TGTGCCAGCAGTGGACTAGCTTCCTTCGGTACGCAGTATTTT. This encodes CASSGLASFGTQYF. The J gene is TRBJ2-3, the V gene TRBV28; the match to TRBD2 covers 8 bases. This CDR3 has 14 amino acids. J lost 8 bases, V lost 5 bases, and 9 bases had no gene match. Germline values: CDR1 MDHEN, CDR2 SYDVKM. Drawing the rest from reference TRBV28 and TRBJ2-3, the complete variable domain is DVKVTQSSRYLVKRTGEKVFLECVQDMDHENMFWYRQDPGLGLRLIYFSYDVKMKEKGDIPEGYSVSREKKERFSLILESASTNQTSMYLCASSGLASFGTQYFGPGTRLTVL.

This chain uses TRBV30 with TRBJ2-5; D perhaps matches TRBD2 (5 bases). The V and J ends lost 4 bases and 2 bases respectively, with 8 bases between them. The CDR3 is 12 residues long. Per germline, CDR1 GTSNPN and CDR2 SVGIG (reference sequence). CDR3 coding DNA: TGTGCCTGGAATAGGGAGCAAGAGACCCAGTACTTC. As protein: CAWNREQETQYF.

The V gene is TRBV4-2, the J gene TRBJ1-1, with D hard to call. CDR1 LGHNA and CDR2 YNFKEQ come from the germline V gene. This CDR3 comprises 18 residues. V gave up 1 base and J gave up 3 bases, with 21 bases separating them. The CDR3 here is CASSQVPGSLVGDTEAFF. In DNA, the CDR3 is TGTGCCAGCAGCCAAGTGCCAGGCTCCCTAGTGGGAGACACTGAAGCTTTCTTT.

The chain joins TRBV2 to TRBJ1-5; tentative D call: TRBD1 (6 bases). Trimming stripped 6 bases from V and 3 bases from J, with 12 bases between. The germline CDR1 and CDR2 sequences are SNHLY and FYNNEI. The CDR3 has 14 residues. The CDR3, as DNA: TGTGCCAGCAGGGGCAGGGGAACCAATCAGCCCCAGCATTTT. Translation gives CASRGRGTNQPQHF.

The chain joins TRBV7-3 to TRBJ2-7, with D maybe TRBD2 (6 bases). V was trimmed by 6 bases and J by 7 bases, leaving 16 bases between them. CDR3 length: 13 amino acids. Germline V gives CDR1 SGHTA, CDR2 FQGTGA. The CDR3 bases are TGTGCCAGCAGTCCTACGGGGGTCAATGAGCAGTACTTC. As protein: CASSPTGVNEQYF.

This clonotype has a single count. J is TRBJ2-7 and V is TRBV5-1; D not resolved. Germline V gives CDR1 SGHRS, CDR2 YFSETQ. The CDR3 covers 11 residues. The ends were cut back, 3 bases at V and 7 bases at J, with 8 bases in the middle. CDR3 sequence reads: CASSSRTEQYF. The CDR3 nucleotides read TGCGCCAGCAGCTCCCGGACGGAGCAGTACTTC.

The chain combines TRBV20-1 with TRBJ2-3; TRBD2 matches 10 bases. The CDR3 runs 14 residues. V lost 5 bases and J lost 5; bases outside the gene matches: 7. Per germline, CDR1 DFQATT and CDR2 SNEGSKA (reference sequence). DNA for the CDR3: TGCAGTGCTTTACAGCGGGAGGGCCAAGATACGCAGTATTTT. As protein: CSALQREGQDTQYF.

The chain carries TRBV6-2 or TRBV6-3 and TRBJ2-3, with unresolved D. The CDR3 is made up of 16 amino acids. Germline CDR1 reads MNHEY; CDR2 reads SVGEGT. Trimming shortened V by 5 bases and J by 1 base, and 16 bases separated the two germline ends. CDR3 sequence: CASSVVKPMGTDTQYF. CDR3 sequence (DNA): TGTGCCAGCAGTGTCGTGAAACCGATGGGCACAGATACGCAGTATTTT.

The DNA of the CDR3 is TGTGCCAGCAGTTTAATGGAGACGGGGGACAATGAGCAGTTCTTC. As protein: CASSLMETGDNEQFF. The rearrangement links TRBV28 to TRBJ2-1; a weak D match, TRBD2 (6 bases). The CDR3 is 15 residues long. V was cut by 2 bases and J by 5 bases, with 13 bases left in between. The germline V gene encodes CDR1 MDHEN and CDR2 SYDVKM.

The chain employs TRBV20-1 and TRBJ1-5; D might be TRBD1 (6 bases). The CDR3 runs 16 residues. V lost 3 bases to trimming and J lost 5 bases, with 20 bases between them. Germline loops: CDR1 DFQATT, CDR2 SNEGSKA (reference sequence). CDR3 nucleotide sequence: TGCAGTGCTAGTTGGGGACTGTCAGGGGCGGATCAGCCCCAGCATTTT. Translated: CSASWGLSGADQPQHF.

At least ten counts were recorded for this clonotype. V gene TRBV5-1 combines with J gene TRBJ2-7; tentative D call: TRBD1 (5 bases). The germline V and J ends were trimmed by 3 bases and 4 bases, with 11 bases remaining between them. CDR3 size: 13 residues. The germline V gene encodes CDR1 SGHRS and CDR2 YFSETQ. The CDR3 bases are TGCGCCAGCAGCTCAGGGATTCGGTACGAGCAGTACTTC. It is translated as CASSSGIRYEQYF.

The chain has TRBV4-3 and TRBJ1-2; no definite D call. The V gene's germline CDR1 is LGHNA and CDR2 YSLEER. Trimming pared 0 bases from V and 3 bases from J, leaving 20 bases between. The CDR3 consists of 18 residues. The CDR3 nucleotides are TGCGCCAGCAGCCAAGAGAGAGGGAACAGTGAAAAGGACTATGGCTACACCTTC. Translating it yields CASSQERGNSEKDYGYTF.

The chain uses TRBV15 and TRBJ2-5; D not certain. Deletions cut 0 bases from V and 0 bases from J, with 5 bases between. The CDR3 contains 14 residues. CDR1 LNHNV and CDR2 YYDKDF come from the germline V gene (reference sequence). Here the CDR3 reads CATSRDRDQETQYF. In nucleotides, the CDR3 is TGTGCCACCAGCAGAGATAGAGACCAAGAGACCCAGTACTTC.

The count of this clonotype is one. The V call is TRBV4-2, the J call TRBJ2-5; D ambiguous. Trimming took off 3 bases at V and 11 bases at J, with 7 bases between the two ends. Germline CDR1 and CDR2: LGHNA and YNFKEQ. This CDR3 is 10 amino acids long. CDR3 DNA sequence: TGTGCCAGCAGCCAGACTGAGCAGTACTTC. It specifies CASSQTEQYF.

This clonotype has just one count. The rearrangement links TRBV12-3 or TRBV12-4 to TRBJ2-1, with TRBD1 identical over 11 bases. CDR3 length: 16 amino acids. Trimming took 4 bases from V and 3 from J; bases not matched to a gene: 5. The DNA of the CDR3 is TGTGCCAGCAGTTCATTCGGGACAGGGGGCTACAATGAGCAGTTCTTC. Translation: CASSSFGTGGYNEQFF.

V is TRBV11-2 and J is TRBJ1-2; D call uncertain. The germline V and J ends were trimmed by 5 bases and 5 bases, with 18 bases remaining between them. The CDR3 extends over 15 amino acids. CDR1 SGHAT and CDR2 FQNNGV come from the germline V gene. The CDR3 spells CASSISASGIYGYTF. DNA for the CDR3: TGTGCCAGCAGCATATCCGCCTCGGGGATATATGGCTACACCTTC. The whole variable domain, remainder taken from reference TRBV11-2 and TRBJ1-2, is EAGVAQSPRYKIIEKRQSVAFWCNPISGHATLYWYQQILGQGPKLLIQFQNNGVVDDSQLPKDRFSAERLKGVDSTLKIQPAKLEDSAVYLCASSISASGIYGYTFGSGTRLTVV.

A single count supports this clonotype. The chain has TRBV12-3 or TRBV12-4 and TRBJ1-2; D not certain. The ends were cut back, 2 bases at V and 8 bases at J, with 12 bases in the middle. The CDR3 extends over 13 amino acids. The CDR3 sequence is CASSLNGLMGYTF. CDR3 DNA sequence: TGTGCCAGCAGTTTAAATGGACTTATGGGCTACACCTTC.

This chain joins TRBV2 and TRBJ1-4, with 8 bases identical to TRBD1. The CDR3 is made up of 15 amino acids. With 4 bases clipped from V and 5 bases from J, the junction kept 6 bases outside the gene matches. Germline V lookup: CDR1 SNHLY, CDR2 FYNNEI. This CDR3 reads CASSVEGTGNEKLFF. In nucleotides, the CDR3 is TGTGCCAGCAGTGTCGAGGGGACAGGCAATGAAAAACTGTTTTTT.

The V gene is TRBV4-3, the J gene TRBJ2-4; TRBD2 might be the D (7 bases). CDR1 LGHNA and CDR2 YSLEER come from the germline V gene. The CDR3 totals 15 residues. V dropped 3 bases and J dropped 7 bases, with 16 bases sitting between them. CDR3 nucleotides: TGCGCCAGCAGCCACTCCAGGGGAGGGGAGAACATTCAGTACTTC. This encodes CASSHSRGGENIQYF.

This clonotype was detected only a few times. This chain connects TRBV7-2 to TRBJ1-1; D is unresolved. CDR3 length: 11 residues. Germline CDR1 SGHTA, CDR2 FQGNSA. Trimming took 5 bases from V and 3 from J, leaving 4 bases between them. CDR3 sequence reads: CASSPYTEAFF. As DNA, the CDR3 is TGTGCCAGCAGCCCATACACTGAAGCTTTCTTT.

The chain couples TRBV7-2 to TRBJ2-7, with 14 positions matching TRBD2. Trimming at V came to 5 bases and at J to 1 base, leaving 13 bases not matched to a gene. CDR3 length: 19 amino acids. Germline V CDR1 and CDR2: SGHTA, FQGNSA. The CDR3 sequence is CASSLGTSGRTLYSYEQYF. CDR3 nucleotide sequence: TGTGCCAGCAGCCTCGGGACTAGCGGGAGAACCCTTTATTCCTACGAGCAGTACTTC.

The J gene is TRBJ2-7, the V gene TRBV27; TRBD1 matches at 9 bases. This CDR3 spans 13 amino acids. Germline V gives CDR1 MNHEY, CDR2 SMNVEV (reference sequence). V trimming: 7 bases; J trimming: 3 bases; junction bases outside the gene matches: 4. CDR3 loop: CASKRTGVYEQYF. Written as DNA, the CDR3 is TGTGCCAGCAAAAGGACAGGGGTCTACGAGCAGTACTTC.

The chain couples TRBV3-1 to TRBJ2-6; possible D gene TRBD1, 5 bases. Germline V gene sequence: CDR1 LGHDT, CDR2 YNNKEL (reference sequence). The CDR3 consists of 15 residues. Between the trimmed V and J ends, which lost 6 bases and 7 bases, there was a span of 16 bases. The CDR3 region has the DNA TGTGCCAGCAGGGCGATACAGGATTTCGCCAACGTCCTGACTTTC. It is translated as CASRAIQDFANVLTF.